This T cell receptor beta chain was recovered during a study of shared clonotypes between healthy human individuals. In the case of this clone: Its antigen is unknown.

With 5 bases removed from V and 0 bases from J, the gap between germline ends came to 14 bases. CDR1 SGHTA and CDR2 FQGTGA come from the germline V gene. This CDR3 is 16 amino acids long. Findings and limits, study-wide: Few donors limited the genetic and exposure-history diversity represented.

Execution of the assay was at deep level. Here immunoSEQ multiplex PCR was the method, and the copy in TCRdb shows in-frame clones only, minus some. The sample shows about 560,000 clones, around three quarters of them seen only once. This chain connects TRBV7-3 to TRBJ2-1; D perhaps matches TRBD2 (5 bases). This TCR came from a middle-aged woman in good health. Some clones in this sample may be carry-over from other donors' samples. Sequenced input: PBMCs. The CDR3 spells CASSPTGKSSYNEQFF. In DNA form, the CDR3 reads TGTGCCAGCAGCCCCACGGGGAAGAGCTCCTACAATGAGCAGTTCTTC.